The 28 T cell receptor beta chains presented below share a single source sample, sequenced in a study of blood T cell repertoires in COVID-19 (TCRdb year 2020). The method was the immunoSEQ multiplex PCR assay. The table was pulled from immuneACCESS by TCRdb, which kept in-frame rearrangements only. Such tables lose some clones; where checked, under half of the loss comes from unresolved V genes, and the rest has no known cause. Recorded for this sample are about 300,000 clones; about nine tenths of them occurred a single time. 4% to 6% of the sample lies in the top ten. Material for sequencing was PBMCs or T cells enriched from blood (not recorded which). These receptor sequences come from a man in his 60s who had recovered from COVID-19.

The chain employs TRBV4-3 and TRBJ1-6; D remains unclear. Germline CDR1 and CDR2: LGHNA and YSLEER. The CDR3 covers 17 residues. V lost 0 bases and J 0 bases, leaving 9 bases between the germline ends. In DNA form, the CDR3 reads TGCGCCAGCAGCCAAGATTGGCAGTACTCCTATAATTCACCCCTCCACTTT. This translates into CASSQDWQYSYNSPLHF.

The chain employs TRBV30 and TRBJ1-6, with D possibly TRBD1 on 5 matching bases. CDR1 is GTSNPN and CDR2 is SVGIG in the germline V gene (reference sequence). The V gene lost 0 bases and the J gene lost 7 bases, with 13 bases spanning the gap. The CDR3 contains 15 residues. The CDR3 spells CAWSVRQKKNSPLHF. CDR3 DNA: TGTGCCTGGAGTGTAAGACAGAAAAAGAATTCACCCCTCCACTTT. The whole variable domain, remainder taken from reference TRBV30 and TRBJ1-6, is SQTIHQWPATLVQPVGSPLSLECTVEGTSNPNLYWYRQAAGRGLQLLFYSVGIGQISSEVPQNLSASRPQDRQFILSSKKLLLSDSGFYLCAWSVRQKKNSPLHFGNGTRLTVT.

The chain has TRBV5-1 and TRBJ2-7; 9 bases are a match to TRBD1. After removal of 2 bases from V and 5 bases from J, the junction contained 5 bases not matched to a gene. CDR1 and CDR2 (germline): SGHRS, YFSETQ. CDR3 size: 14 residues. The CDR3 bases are TGCGCCAGCAGCTTTCGACAGGGGGTCAACGAGCAGTACTTC. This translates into CASSFRQGVNEQYF.

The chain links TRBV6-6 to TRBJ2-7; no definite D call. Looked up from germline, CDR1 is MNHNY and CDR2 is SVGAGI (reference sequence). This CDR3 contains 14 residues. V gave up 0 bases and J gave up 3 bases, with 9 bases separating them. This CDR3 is CASSYSDPGYEQYF. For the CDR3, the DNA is TGTGCCAGCAGTTACTCCGACCCGGGCTACGAGCAGTACTTC.

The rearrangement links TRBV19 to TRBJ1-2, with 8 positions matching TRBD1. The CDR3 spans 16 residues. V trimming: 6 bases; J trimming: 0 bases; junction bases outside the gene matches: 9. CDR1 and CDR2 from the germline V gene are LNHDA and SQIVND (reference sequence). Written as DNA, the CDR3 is TGTGCCAGTAGAAAACCAAGGGACAGGCCTAACTATGGCTACACCTTC. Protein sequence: CASRKPRDRPNYGYTF.

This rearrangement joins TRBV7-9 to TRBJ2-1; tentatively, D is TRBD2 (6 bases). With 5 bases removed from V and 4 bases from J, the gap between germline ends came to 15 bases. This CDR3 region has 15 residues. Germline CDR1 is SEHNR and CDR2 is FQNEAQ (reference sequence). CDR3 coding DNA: TGTGCCAGCAGCCACCCGGGACTTTTATACAATGAGCAGTTCTTC. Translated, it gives CASSHPGLLYNEQFF.

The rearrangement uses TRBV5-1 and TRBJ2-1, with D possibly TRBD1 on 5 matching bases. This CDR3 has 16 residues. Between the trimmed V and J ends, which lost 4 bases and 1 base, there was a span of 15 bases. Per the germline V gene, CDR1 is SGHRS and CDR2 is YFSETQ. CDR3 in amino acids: CASSLSGYPSYNEQFF. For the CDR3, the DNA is TGCGCCAGCAGCCTATCAGGGTACCCTTCCTACAATGAGCAGTTCTTC. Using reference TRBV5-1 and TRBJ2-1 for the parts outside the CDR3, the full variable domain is KAGVTQTPRYLIKTRGQQVTLSCSPISGHRSVSWYQQTPGQGLQFLFEYFSETQRNKGNFPGRFSGRQFSNSRSEMNVSTLELGDSALYLCASSLSGYPSYNEQFFGPGTRLTVL.

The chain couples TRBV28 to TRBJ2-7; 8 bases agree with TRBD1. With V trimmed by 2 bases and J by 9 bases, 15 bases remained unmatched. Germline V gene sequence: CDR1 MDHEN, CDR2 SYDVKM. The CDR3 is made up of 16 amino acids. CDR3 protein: CASSLLGQDIHRGQYF. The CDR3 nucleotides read TGTGCCAGCAGTTTACTGGGACAGGATATACATAGAGGGCAGTACTTC.

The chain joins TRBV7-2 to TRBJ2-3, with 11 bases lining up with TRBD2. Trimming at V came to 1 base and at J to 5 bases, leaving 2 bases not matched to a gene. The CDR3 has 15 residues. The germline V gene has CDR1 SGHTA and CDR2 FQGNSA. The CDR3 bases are TGTGCCAGCAGCTTAGGACTAGCGGGAAAAGATACGCAGTATTTT. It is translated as CASSLGLAGKDTQYF. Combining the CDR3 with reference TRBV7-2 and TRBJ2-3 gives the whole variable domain GAGVSQSPSNKVTEKGKDVELRCDPISGHTALYWYRQSLGQGLEFLIYFQGNSAPDKSGLPSDRFSAERTGGSVSTLTIQRTQQEDSAVYLCASSLGLAGKDTQYFGPGTRLTVL.

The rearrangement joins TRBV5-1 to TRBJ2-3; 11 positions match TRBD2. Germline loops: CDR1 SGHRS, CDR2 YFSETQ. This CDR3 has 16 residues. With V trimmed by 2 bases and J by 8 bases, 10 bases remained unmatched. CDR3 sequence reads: CASSLVAGGPQVTQYF. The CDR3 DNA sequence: TGCGCCAGCAGCTTAGTAGCGGGAGGGCCGCAAGTTACGCAGTATTTT.

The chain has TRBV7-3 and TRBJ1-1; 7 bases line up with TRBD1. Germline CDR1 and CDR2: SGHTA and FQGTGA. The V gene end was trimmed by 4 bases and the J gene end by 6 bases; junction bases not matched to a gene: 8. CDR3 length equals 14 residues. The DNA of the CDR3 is TGTGCCAGCAGCTCCGGGAGGGGGCGGGCTGAAGCTTTCTTT. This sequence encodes CASSSGRGRAEAFF.

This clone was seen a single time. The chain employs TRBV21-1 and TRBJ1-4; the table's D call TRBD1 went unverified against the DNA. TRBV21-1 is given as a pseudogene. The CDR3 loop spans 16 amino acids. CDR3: CASSKAQGATNEKLFF. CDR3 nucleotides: TGTGCCAGCAGCAAAGCCCAGGGGGCAACTAATGAAAAACTGTTTTTT.

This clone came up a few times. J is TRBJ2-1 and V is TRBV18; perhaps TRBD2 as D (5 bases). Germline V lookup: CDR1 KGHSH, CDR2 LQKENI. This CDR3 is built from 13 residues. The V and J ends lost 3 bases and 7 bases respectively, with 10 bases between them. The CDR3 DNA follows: TGTGCCAGCTCACCCGGACTTTCGAATGAGCAGTTCTTC. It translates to CASSPGLSNEQFF.

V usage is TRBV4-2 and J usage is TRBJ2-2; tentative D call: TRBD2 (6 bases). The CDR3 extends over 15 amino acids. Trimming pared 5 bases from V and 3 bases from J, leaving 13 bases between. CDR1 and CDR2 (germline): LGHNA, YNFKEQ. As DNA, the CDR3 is TGTGCCAGCAGCGGGGACTTGCAATACACCGGGGAGCTGTTTTTT. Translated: CASSGDLQYTGELFF.

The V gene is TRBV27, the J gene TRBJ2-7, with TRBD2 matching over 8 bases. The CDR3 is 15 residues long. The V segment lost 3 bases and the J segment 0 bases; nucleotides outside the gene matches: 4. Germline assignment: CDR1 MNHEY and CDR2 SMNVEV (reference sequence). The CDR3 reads CASSLALAVSYEQYF. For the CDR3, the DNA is TGTGCCAGCAGTTTGGCACTAGCGGTCTCCTACGAGCAGTACTTC.

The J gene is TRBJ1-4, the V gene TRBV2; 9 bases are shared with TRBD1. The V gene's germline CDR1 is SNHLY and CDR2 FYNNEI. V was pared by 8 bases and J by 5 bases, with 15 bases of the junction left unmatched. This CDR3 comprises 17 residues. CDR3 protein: CASVLERTGTGNEKLFF. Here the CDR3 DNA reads TGTGCCAGCGTACTAGAGAGGACCGGGACAGGGAATGAAAAACTGTTTTTT.

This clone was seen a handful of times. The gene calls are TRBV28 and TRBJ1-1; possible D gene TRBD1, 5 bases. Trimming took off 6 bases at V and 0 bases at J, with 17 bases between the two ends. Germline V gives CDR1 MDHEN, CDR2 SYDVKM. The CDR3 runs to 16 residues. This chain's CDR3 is CASRIQGRIMNTEAFF. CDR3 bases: TGTGCCAGCAGAATCCAGGGCAGAATCATGAACACTGAAGCTTTCTTT.

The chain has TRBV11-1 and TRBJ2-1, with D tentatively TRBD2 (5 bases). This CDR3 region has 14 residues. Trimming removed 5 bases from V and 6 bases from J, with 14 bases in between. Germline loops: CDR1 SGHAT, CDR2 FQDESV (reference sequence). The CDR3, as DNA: TGTGCCAGCAGCCTTCTCCCCGGGATCAATGAGCAGTTCTTC. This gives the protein CASSLLPGINEQFF.

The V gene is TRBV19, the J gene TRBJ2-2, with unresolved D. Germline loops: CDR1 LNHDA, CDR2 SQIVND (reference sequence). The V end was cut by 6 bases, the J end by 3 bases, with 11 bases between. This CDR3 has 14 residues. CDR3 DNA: TGTGCCAGTAGGTCCCTTAGCTACACCGGGGAGCTGTTTTTT. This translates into CASRSLSYTGELFF.

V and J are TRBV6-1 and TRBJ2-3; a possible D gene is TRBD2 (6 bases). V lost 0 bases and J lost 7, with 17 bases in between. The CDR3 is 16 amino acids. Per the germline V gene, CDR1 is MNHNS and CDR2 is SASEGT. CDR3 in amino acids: CASSEAPSAIWHTQYF. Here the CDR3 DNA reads TGTGCCAGCAGTGAAGCCCCTAGCGCCATATGGCATACGCAGTATTTT.

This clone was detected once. CDR3 loop: CASSKRDRGSYEQYF. The CDR3 DNA reads TGTGCCAGCAGCAAACGGGACAGGGGATCCTACGAGCAGTACTTC. V gene TRBV6-5 combines with J gene TRBJ2-7, with TRBD1 matching 10 bases. Germline V gene lookup returns CDR1 MNHEY and CDR2 SVGAGI. The CDR3 is 15 residues long. The V segment lost 6 bases and the J segment 1 base; nucleotides outside the gene matches: 6.

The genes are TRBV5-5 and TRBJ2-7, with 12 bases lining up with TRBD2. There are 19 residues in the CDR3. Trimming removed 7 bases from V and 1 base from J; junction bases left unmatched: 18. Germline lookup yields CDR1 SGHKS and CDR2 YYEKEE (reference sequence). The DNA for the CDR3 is TGTGCCAGCCTGGGGACAGGACAACTAGCGGGAGGAAAATCCTACGAGCAGTACTTC. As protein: CASLGTGQLAGGKSYEQYF.

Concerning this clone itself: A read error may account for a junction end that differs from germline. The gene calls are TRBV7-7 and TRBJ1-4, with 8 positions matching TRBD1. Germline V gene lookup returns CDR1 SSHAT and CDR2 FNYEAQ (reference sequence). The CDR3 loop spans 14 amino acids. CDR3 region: CASSPDREGEKLFF. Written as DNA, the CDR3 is TGTGCTAGCAGCCCGGACAGGGAGGGTGAAAAACTGTTTTTT. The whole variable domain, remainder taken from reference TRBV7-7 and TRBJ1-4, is GAGVSQSPRYKVTKRGQDVTLRCDPISSHATLYWYQQALGQGPEFLTYFNYEAQPDKSGLPSDRFSAERPEGSISTLTIQRTEQRDSAMYRCASSPDREGEKLFFGSGTQLSVL.

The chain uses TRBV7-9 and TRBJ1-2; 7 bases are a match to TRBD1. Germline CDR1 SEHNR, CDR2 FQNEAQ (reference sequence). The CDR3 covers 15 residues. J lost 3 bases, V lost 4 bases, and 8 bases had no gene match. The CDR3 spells CASSWGDSRHYGYTF. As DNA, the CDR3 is TGTGCCAGCAGCTGGGGGGACAGCCGTCACTATGGCTACACCTTC. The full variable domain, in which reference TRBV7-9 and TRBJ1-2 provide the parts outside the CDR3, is DTGVSQNPRHKITKRGQNVTFRCDPISEHNRLYWYRQTLGQGPEFLTYFQNEAQLEKSRLLSDRFSAERPKGSFSTLEIQRTEQGDSAMYLCASSWGDSRHYGYTFGSGTRLTVV.

CDR3 protein: CASSLSPGFYGYTF. CDR3 sequence (DNA): TGTGCCAGCAGCTTATCGCCGGGGTTCTATGGCTACACCTTC. V and J are TRBV7-9 and TRBJ1-2; no clear D. Trimming took off 2 bases at V and 4 bases at J, with 11 bases between the two ends. CDR1 is SEHNR, CDR2 FQNEAQ, per germline (reference sequence). CDR3 length equals 14 residues.

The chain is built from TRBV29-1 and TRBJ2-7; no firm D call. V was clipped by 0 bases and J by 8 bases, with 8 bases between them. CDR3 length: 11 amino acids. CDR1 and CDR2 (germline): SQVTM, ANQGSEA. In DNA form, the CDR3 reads TGCAGCGTTGAAGAACACGACAAGCAGTACTTC. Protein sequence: CSVEEHDKQYF.

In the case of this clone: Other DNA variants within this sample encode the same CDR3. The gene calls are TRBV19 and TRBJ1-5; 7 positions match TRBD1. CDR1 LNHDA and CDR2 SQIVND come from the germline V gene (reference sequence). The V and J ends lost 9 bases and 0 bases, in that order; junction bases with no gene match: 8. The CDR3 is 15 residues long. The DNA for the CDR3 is TGTGCCAGCTCCCCGGGGACAGTTAGCAATCAGCCCCAGCATTTT. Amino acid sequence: CASSPGTVSNQPQHF.

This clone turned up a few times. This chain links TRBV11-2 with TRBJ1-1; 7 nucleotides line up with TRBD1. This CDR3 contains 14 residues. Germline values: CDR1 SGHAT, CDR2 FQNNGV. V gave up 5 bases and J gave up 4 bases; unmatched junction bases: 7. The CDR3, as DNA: TGTGCCAGCAGCCGTGGGACAGTCGGCACTGAAGCTTTCTTT. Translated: CASSRGTVGTEAFF.